This record looks at one T cell receptor beta chain sequence and its context. Which antigen it targets is not known. No base qualities exist here, and no much larger clone lies one base off it. The data are from a study of cytomegalovirus exposure and HLA in healthy donors (TCRdb year 2017). Study-level background: A later analysis indicated that the 130 or so validation repertoires were generated on the platform also employed for the roughly 730 repertoires of the first cohort. The aim of the study was to test whether cataloging public T cell receptors could identify signatures of past pathogen exposure. A separate validation cohort of roughly 120 different subjects was used in addition to the roughly 620-subject first cohort. To predict cytomegalovirus infection status, the study brought together high-throughput TCR immunosequencing, statistical association of individual TCRs with disease status, and machine learning.

The germline ends are 4 bases apart after V is trimmed by 3 bases and J by 1 base. CDR3 length: 13 amino acids, cysteine to phenylalanine. Only CDR3 DNA is held: 39 bases, read in frame from base 1. As encoded in the germline V gene (reference sequence), CDR1 is LNHDA while CDR2 is SQIVND. Library preparation employed the immunoSEQ multiplex PCR assay. Per the source publication's procedure: A statistical classification framework was built for diagnosing cytomegalovirus status from the catalog of TCR beta chain sequences. TCRdb holds this immuneACCESS table with in-frame rearrangements only. Some clones are missing; in checked studies, unresolved V genes explain under half, and the rest has no known cause. The D gene and trimming were derived from the DNA, and the V and J assignments and clone size from that table. This sample has tens of thousands of clones in its table, and approximately 94% of those were observed once. Together, the top ten hold roughly 4.4% of the sample.

Results the study describes overall, beyond this receptor: It was suggested by the authors that the approach could potentially be generalized to other disease states and immunological phenotypes. The study gave a list of 150 to 200 TCR beta chains associated with cytomegalovirus. Three of the identified cytomegalovirus-associated TCR beta chains were confirmed in vitro to be specific for cytomegalovirus antigens. Of the cluster scores, 90% to 95% were above 0 in a later analysis, which found that TCRs clustered in the first cohort also tended to co-occur in the 95 to 150 validation repertoires. A later analysis had no HLA typing for the validation cohort, so co-occurrence there was scored across all 110 or so repertoires. Cytomegalovirus status was reported to be diagnosed by the classifier with high specificity and sensitivity in both the original and validation cohorts. Across donors, most TCR sequences were observed very rarely, whereas some public TCRs were present in many individuals.

The donors belonged to the validation cohort of over a hundred subjects, which was separate from the approximately 700-subject first cohort. Sequenced input: PBMCs. The rearranged chain carries TRBV19 and TRBJ1-5; the D gene assignment is ambiguous. This TCR derives from a man between 18 and 29 years old in good health and CMV-seropositive. The nucleotide sequence is given as TGTGCCAGTAGTATTCAAAGCAATCAGCCCCAGCATTTT. It translates to CASSIQSNQPQHF.